The T cell receptor (beta chain) described here comes from a study of blood T cell repertoires in COVID-19. Study information: PBMCs, B-cell-depleted T cells, or T cells provided the cDNA or gDNA that made up the material.

The V end lost 3 bases, the J end lost 1 base, and 12 bases lay between the germline ends. This CDR3 is 15 amino acids long. Germline CDR1 reads DFQATT; CDR2 reads SNEGSKA (reference sequence). Participants were aged about 18 to 89 years, lived in 20 to 25 US areas, and enrolled virtually. Donors were grouped by their self-reported clinical history. In the original analysis: Estimates of nucleated cell counts were drawn from the amplification of reference gene primers. Libraries were prepared by immunoSEQ multiplex PCR; TCRdb keeps only in-frame clonotypes and omits some of them. Clonal size and the V and J genes are those of that table, whereas D and trimming came from the DNA. This sample has hundreds of thousands of clones, with 85% found just once.

Sequencing was carried out using PBMCs or T cells enriched from blood (not recorded which). The chain combines TRBV20-1 with TRBJ2-2; a weak D match, TRBD1 (6 bases). The receptor's source is a woman in her twenties or thirties who had been exposed to COVID-19. CDR3 amino acids: CSASRVQGNTGELFF. Here the CDR3 DNA reads TGCAGTGCTAGTAGGGTACAGGGGAACACCGGGGAGCTGTTTTTT.